The 6 T cell receptor beta chains below come from one sample, sequenced in a study of beta chain features in type 1 diabetes. Of the isolated RNA, all was reverse transcribed, and so the sequenced material was expressed TCRB transcripts. Method: immunoSEQ multiplex PCR; TCRdb's copy keeps in-frame clones and lacks some. The sample includes around 340,000 clones, 20% of them seen just once. Sequencing was carried out using naive CD4+ T cells from blood. The receptors shown here come from a woman aged 18-29 years in good health.

This clone occurred a few times. The chain couples TRBV30 to TRBJ2-5; D gene unclear. This CDR3 is built from 15 residues. Germline V gene sequence: CDR1 GTSNPN, CDR2 SVGIG (reference sequence). V gave up 2 bases and J gave up 2 bases, with 15 bases separating them. CDR3 in DNA: TGTGCCTGGAGTCCCCCCCCACAGATTCAAGAGACCCAGTACTTC. Translated, it gives CAWSPPPQIQETQYF.

This clone was counted only a few times. The CDR3, as DNA: TGTGCCAGCAGAGGGGACAGCCAGCCCCAGCATTTT. This sequence encodes CASRGDSQPQHF. The chain combines TRBV2 with TRBJ1-5; 7 positions match TRBD1. Germline loops: CDR1 SNHLY, CDR2 FYNNEI. The CDR3 covers 12 residues. The J segment lost 7 bases and the V segment lost 6 bases, leaving 3 bases of the junction unmatched.

This clone turned up a few times. V and J are TRBV18 and TRBJ2-1; no reliable D call. V lost 3 bases and J lost 4, with 7 bases in between. Germline V gives CDR1 KGHSH, CDR2 LQKENI. CDR3 length: 13 amino acids. CDR3: CASSPASYNEQFF. The DNA of the CDR3 is TGTGCCAGCTCACCGGCAAGTTACAATGAGCAGTTCTTC.

This clone was seen more than once but under ten times. This rearrangement joins TRBV18 to TRBJ1-1; D ambiguous. In germline, CDR1 is KGHSH, CDR2 LQKENI. Trimming pared 3 bases from V and 1 base from J, leaving 12 bases between. The CDR3 spans 15 residues. CDR3 in amino acids: CASSPLGEPNTEAFF. Written as DNA, the CDR3 is TGTGCCAGCTCACCCCTCGGGGAGCCGAACACTGAAGCTTTCTTT.

This chain links TRBV4-3 with TRBJ2-1; TRBD1 matches at 12 bases. The CDR3 is 14 amino acids. V shed 4 bases and J 9 bases; nucleotides not matched to a gene: 4. Germline V gives CDR1 LGHNA, CDR2 YSLEER. The CDR3 here is CASSPGQGAGEQFF. The CDR3 DNA is TGCGCCAGCAGCCCGGGACAGGGGGCCGGTGAGCAGTTCTTC.

The chain is built from TRBV25-1 and TRBJ2-7; 7 nucleotides agree with TRBD1. There are 12 residues in the CDR3. CDR1 is MGHDK, CDR2 SYGVNS, per germline. V was clipped by 11 bases and J by 2 bases; unmatched bases: 6. The CDR3 sequence: CASGTEAYEQYF. Written as DNA, the CDR3 is TGTGCCTCCGGGACAGAAGCCTACGAGCAGTACTTC.